This T cell receptor (beta chain) was sequenced in a study of OX40 agonist ivuxolimab in advanced cancers. Notes on the research overall: Ivuxolimab, which targeted the costimulatory receptor OX40 (CD134), was an agonistic, fully human IgG2 monoclonal antibody. Partial responses were achieved by three dose-escalation patients, of whom one had hepatocellular carcinoma and two had cutaneous melanoma. In the dose-escalation cohort, 82.7% of patients were male, and the mean age was approximately 60 years, with a range of 23 to 79. The point of sequencing TCRbeta in the periphery was to test whether ivuxolimab changed TCR sequence diversity and drove clonal T-cell expansion. Of the approximately 54 dose-escalation patients, hepatocellular carcinoma was present in 19, melanoma in approximately 15, renal cell carcinoma in 9 and head and neck cancer in 9. Prior anti-PD-1, anti-PD-L1 or anti-CTLA-4 therapy was permitted, and 40% of dose-escalation patients had received checkpoint inhibitors. Intravenous ivuxolimab was administered to patients every 2 weeks at six dose levels: 0.01, 0.1, 0.3, 1.5, 3 and 10 mg/kg. The paper reports the monotherapy dose-escalation portion (N ≈ 50 patients) of the phase I ivuxolimab trial.

The trial excluded patients who had a history of autoimmune disease or who were on systemic immunosuppression. Peripheral blood for TCR sequencing was collected from all dose cohorts at baseline, on cycle 4 day 1, and on cycle 7 day 1. The samples were taken from a phase I, first-in-human, multicenter, open-label dose-escalation trial of ivuxolimab. Adults with locally advanced or metastatic melanoma, renal cell carcinoma, hepatocellular carcinoma or head and neck squamous cell carcinoma were enrolled in the trial. Before TCR sequencing, CD4+ T cells and CD8+ T cells were sorted from peripheral blood as separate populations. The paper as a whole reports these results and caveats: In the 0.1-3.0 mg/kg groups, partial responders were among the patients with the lowest normalized peripheral clonal expansion, particularly in CD8+ T cells. Low levels of normalized T-cell clonal expansion were also seen in some patients who did not respond. At doses from 0.1 to 3.0 mg/kg, clonal expansion was seen in both CD4+ and CD8+ blood T cells between baseline and week 6. Antigen specificity was not determined for the clonally expanded peripheral T cells. On average, CD8+ T cells showed more expanded clones than CD4+ T cells after ivuxolimab.

The CDR3 holds 15 amino acids from the cysteine to the phenylalanine. The read is trimmed to its CDR3 DNA, 45 bases read in frame from base 1. V lost 5 bases and J lost 5 bases, and the count of bases not matched to a germline gene is 8. CDR1 SEHNR and CDR2 FQNEAQ were looked up in the germline V gene (reference sequence). A single count supports this clone. Its antigen is currently not known. Base qualities were left out, and no much larger clone turns up one base away. Genomic DNA was extracted from sorted cells for sequencing of the TCRbeta CDR3 region. TCRbeta CDR3 regions were sequenced using the immunoSEQ Assay. The table was pulled from immuneACCESS by TCRdb, which kept in-frame rearrangements only. Such tables lose some clones; where checked, under half of the loss comes from unresolved V genes, and the rest has no known cause. This sample gives 35,000 to 45,000 clones in total; 75% to 90% of them show up just once. Around 4.6% of the sample rests with the top ten.

The clonotype was recovered from an adult with an advanced solid tumor such as melanoma, head and neck, liver or kidney cancer. The sample consisted of CD4+ or CD8+ T cells sorted from blood, taken in a trial of the OX40 agonist ivuxolimab. The chain is encoded by TRBV7-9 joined to TRBJ2-7, with 11 bases aligning to TRBD1. The nucleotide sequence reads as follows: TGTGCCAGCAGCCTTAGGACAGGGGGCGGTGACGAGCAGTACTTC. This translates into CASSLRTGGGDEQYF.